This T cell receptor (beta chain) was profiled in a study of blood T cell repertoires in COVID-19. Study-wide background: Some COVID-19 samples were acute and others convalescent; all came from the United States, Italy and Spain.

Recruits, aged about 18 to 100 years, lived in 24 US areas. Clinical history as reported by participants underpinned cohort assignment. The CDR3 runs to 13 residues. The V and J ends lost 3 bases and 5 bases, in that order; junction bases with no gene match: 3. Per germline, CDR1 SGHVS and CDR2 FNYEAQ. Assay used: immunoSEQ multiplex PCR; TCRdb lists only in-frame clones, some missing. The sample records under 200,000 clones, 84% being singletons. The chain carries TRBV7-6 and TRBJ1-1; 7 bases are shared with TRBD1. Sequenced: PBMCs or T cells enriched from blood (not recorded which). The clonotype originates from a woman under 40 who had been exposed to COVID-19. The CDR3 sequence: CASSLTGLTEAFF. The CDR3 DNA sequence: TGTGCCAGCAGCTTGACAGGGTTGACTGAAGCTTTCTTT.